The source of this T cell receptor (beta chain) is a study of shared clonotypes between healthy human individuals. V was clipped by 5 bases and J by 2 bases, with 10 bases between them. The CDR3 is 13 residues long. At deep level, the assay was performed. Researchers divided each subset's genomic DNA evenly across several immunoSEQ plates. Unsorted PBMC DNA went through sequencing on ten immunoSEQ deep assay plates. Sequenced by immunoSEQ multiplex PCR; TCRdb stores in-frame clones only, minus some. This repertoire shows 500,000 to 650,000 clones, around three quarters found once; its top ten account for approximately 12%.

The specimen sequenced was PBMCs. The receptor was derived from a woman aged 40 to 50 in good health. Some clones in this sample may be carry-over from other donors' samples. The chain links TRBV23-1 to TRBJ2-7, with unresolved D. TRBV23-1 is an ORF for which the function is uncertain. The DNA of the CDR3 is TGCGCCAGCAGTTGCATGGGGACCTACGAGCAGTACTTC. Translated: CASSCMGTYEQYF.